This TCR beta chain was profiled in a study of blood T cells in healthy people across ages. Looking at the study overall: Template switching retrieved approximately one barcoded beta molecule for each two T cells. Study-level results: Researchers report that TCR beta diversity correlated strongly with naive T cell percentage. Those diversity estimates obtained from one million T cells were thought to be underestimates.

With respect to this clonotype: Its antigen is currently unknown.

Primed by a sample-barcoded 5' primer and a J-beta primer mix, a second PCR proceeded for about 7 to 12 cycles. No fewer than 3 million CDR3-containing paired-end reads came from each sample. TCRdb re-analysed the 5' RACE reads in MiXCR, keeping a single row per CDR3 protein. The sample contains fewer than 1.5 million distinct CDR3 sequences, approximately 42% of which appear only once. Germline values: CDR1 SGHRS, CDR2 YFSETQ. The CDR3 consists of 14 residues. Trimming removed 3 bases from V and 6 bases from J; junction bases left unmatched: 5. J is TRBJ2-1 and V is TRBV5-1, with 8 bases fitting TRBD1. This sequence was found in a young woman in good health. Sequencing was carried out using blood. The CDR3 coding sequence is TGCGCCAGCAGCTCGGGCGGGACAGGCAATGAGCAGTTCTTC. It is translated as CASSSGGTGNEQFF.